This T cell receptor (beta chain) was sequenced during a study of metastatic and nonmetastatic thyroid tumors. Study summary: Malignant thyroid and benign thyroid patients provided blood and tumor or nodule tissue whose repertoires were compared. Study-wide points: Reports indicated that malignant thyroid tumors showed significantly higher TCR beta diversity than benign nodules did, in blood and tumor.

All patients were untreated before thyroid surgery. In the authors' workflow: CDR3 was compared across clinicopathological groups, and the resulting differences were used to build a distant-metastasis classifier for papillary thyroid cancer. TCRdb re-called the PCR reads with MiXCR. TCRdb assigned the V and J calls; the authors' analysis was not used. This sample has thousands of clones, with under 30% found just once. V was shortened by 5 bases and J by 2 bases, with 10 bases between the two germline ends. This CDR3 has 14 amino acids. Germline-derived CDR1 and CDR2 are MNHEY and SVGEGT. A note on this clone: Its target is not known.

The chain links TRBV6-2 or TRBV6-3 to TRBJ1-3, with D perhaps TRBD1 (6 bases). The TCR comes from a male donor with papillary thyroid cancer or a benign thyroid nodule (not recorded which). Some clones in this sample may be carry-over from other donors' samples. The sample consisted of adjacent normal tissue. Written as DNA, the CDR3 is TGTGCCAGCAGTCGACAGGTAGCTGGAAACACCATATATTTT. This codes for CASSRQVAGNTIYF.